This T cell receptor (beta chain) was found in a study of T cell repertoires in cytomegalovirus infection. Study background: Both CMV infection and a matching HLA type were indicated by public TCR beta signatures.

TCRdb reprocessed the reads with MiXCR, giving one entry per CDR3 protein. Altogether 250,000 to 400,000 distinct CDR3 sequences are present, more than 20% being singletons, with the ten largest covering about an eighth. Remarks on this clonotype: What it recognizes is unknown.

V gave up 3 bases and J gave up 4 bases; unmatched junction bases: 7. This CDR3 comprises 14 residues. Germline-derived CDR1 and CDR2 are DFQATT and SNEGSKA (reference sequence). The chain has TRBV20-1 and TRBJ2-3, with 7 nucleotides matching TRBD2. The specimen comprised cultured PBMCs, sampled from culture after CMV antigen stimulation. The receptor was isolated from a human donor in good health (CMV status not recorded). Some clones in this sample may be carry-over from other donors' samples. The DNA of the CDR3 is TGCAGTGCTAGGATGCGGGAGTCTTCAGATACGCAGTATTTT. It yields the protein CSARMRESSDTQYF.